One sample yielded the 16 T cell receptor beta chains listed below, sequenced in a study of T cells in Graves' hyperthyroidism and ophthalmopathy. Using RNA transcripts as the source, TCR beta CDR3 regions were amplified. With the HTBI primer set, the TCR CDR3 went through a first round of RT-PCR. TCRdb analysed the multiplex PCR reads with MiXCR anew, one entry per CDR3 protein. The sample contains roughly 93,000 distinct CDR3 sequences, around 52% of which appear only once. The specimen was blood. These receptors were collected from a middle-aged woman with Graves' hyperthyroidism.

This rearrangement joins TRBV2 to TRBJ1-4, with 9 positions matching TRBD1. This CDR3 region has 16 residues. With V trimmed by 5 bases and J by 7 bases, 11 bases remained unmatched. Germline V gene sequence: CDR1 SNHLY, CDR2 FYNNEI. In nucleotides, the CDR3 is TGTGCCAGCAGTAAGGGACAGGGAGGCACGGGTGAAAAACTGTTTTTT. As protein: CASSKGQGGTGEKLFF.

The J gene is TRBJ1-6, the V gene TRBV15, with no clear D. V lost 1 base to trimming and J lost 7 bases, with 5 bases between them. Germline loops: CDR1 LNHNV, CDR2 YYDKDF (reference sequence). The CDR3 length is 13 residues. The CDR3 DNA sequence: TGTGCCACCAGCAGAGCCGAGAATTCACCCCTCCACTTT. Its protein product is CATSRAENSPLHF.

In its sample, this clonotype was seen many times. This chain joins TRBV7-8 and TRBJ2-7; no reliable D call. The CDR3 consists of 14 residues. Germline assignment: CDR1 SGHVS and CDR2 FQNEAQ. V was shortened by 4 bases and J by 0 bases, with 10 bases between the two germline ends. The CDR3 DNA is TGTGCCAGCAGCTCCACGGTGATCTCCTACGAGCAGTACTTC. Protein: CASSSTVISYEQYF.

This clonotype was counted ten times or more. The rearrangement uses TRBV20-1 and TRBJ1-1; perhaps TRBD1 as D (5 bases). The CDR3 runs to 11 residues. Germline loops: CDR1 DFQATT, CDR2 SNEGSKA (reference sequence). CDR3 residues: CRALGGTEAFF. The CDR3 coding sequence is TGCAGAGCTCTTGGGGGCACTGAAGCTTTCTTT.

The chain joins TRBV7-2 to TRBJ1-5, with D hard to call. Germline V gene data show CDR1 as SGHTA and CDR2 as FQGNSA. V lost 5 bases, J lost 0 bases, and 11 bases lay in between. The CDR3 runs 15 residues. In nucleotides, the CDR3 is TGTGCCAGCAGCCTCCTGGGCCCTAGCAATCAGCCCCAGCATTTT. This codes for CASSLLGPSNQPQHF.

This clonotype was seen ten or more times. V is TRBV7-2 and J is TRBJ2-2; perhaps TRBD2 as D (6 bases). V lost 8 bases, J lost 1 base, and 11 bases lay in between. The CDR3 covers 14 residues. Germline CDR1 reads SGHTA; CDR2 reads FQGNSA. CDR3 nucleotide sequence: TGTGCCAGCGACGCGGGGAAGAACACCGGGGAGCTGTTTTTT. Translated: CASDAGKNTGELFF.

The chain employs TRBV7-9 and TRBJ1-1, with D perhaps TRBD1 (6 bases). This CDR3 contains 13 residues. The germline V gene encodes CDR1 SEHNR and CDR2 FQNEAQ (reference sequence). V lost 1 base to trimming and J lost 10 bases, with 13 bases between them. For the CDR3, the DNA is TGTGCCAGCAGCTTAGTGCTAGGGACACGAGCTTTCTTT. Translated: CASSLVLGTRAFF.

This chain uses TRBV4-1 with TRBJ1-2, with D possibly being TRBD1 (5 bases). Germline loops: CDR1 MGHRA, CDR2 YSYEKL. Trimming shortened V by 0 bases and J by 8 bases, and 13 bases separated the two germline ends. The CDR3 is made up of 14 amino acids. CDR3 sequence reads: CASSQDRGTYGYTF. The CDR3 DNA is TGCGCCAGCAGCCAAGATCGGGGGACCTACGGCTACACCTTC.

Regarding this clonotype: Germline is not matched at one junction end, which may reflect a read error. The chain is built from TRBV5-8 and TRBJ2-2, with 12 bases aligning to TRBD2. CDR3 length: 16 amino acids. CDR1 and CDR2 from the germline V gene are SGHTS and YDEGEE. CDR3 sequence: CASRPIGTSGSGGLFF. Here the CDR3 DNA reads TGTGCCAGCAGGCCCATCGGGACTAGCGGGTCCGGGGGGCTGTTTTTT.

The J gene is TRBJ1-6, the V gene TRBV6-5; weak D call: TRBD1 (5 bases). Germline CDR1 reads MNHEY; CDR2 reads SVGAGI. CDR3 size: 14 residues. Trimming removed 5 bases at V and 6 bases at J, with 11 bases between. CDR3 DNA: TGTGCCAGCAGTGAAAGAGGGACTAATTCACCCCTCCACTTT. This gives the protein CASSERGTNSPLHF.

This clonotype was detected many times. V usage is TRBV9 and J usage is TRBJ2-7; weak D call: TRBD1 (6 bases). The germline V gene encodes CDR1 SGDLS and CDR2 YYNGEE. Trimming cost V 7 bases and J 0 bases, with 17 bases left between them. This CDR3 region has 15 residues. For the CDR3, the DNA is TGTGCCAGCGCCAGGGGAGCAGGAGCCTCCTACGAGCAGTACTTC. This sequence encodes CASARGAGASYEQYF.

This CDR3 is CASSRGSGSGTEAFF. Here the CDR3 DNA reads TGTGCCAGCAGCCGAGGGTCAGGTTCGGGCACTGAAGCTTTCTTT. This chain connects TRBV28 to TRBJ1-1; D remains unclear. Germline assignment: CDR1 MDHEN and CDR2 SYDVKM. Trimming shortened V by 6 bases and J by 4 bases, and 18 bases separated the two germline ends. The CDR3 totals 15 residues.

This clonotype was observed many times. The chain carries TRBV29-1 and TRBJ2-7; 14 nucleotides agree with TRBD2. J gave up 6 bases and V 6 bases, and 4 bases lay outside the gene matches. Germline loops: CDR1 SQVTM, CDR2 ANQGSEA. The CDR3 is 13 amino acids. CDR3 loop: CSVGTSGSREQYF. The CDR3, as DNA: TGCAGCGTGGGGACTAGCGGGAGTCGCGAGCAGTACTTC.

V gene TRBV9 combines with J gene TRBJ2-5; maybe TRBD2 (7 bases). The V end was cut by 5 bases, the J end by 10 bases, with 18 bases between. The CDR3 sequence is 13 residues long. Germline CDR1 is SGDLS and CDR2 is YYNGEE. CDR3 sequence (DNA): TGTGCCAGCAGAGGTGAAGGGGGGGGGGTCCAGTACTTC. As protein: CASRGEGGGVQYF.

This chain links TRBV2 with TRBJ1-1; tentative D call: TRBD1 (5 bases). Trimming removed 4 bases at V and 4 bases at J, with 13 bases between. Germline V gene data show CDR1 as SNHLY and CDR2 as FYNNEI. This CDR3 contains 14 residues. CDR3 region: CASSAVGRVTEAFF. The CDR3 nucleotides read TGTGCCAGCAGTGCTGTGGGCAGGGTCACTGAAGCTTTCTTT. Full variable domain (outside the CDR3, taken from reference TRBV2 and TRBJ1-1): EPEVTQTPSHQVTQMGQEVILRCVPISNHLYFYWYRQILGQKVEFLVSFYNNEISEKSEIFDDQFSVERPDGSNFTLKIRSTKLEDSAMYFCASSAVGRVTEAFFGQGTRLTVV.

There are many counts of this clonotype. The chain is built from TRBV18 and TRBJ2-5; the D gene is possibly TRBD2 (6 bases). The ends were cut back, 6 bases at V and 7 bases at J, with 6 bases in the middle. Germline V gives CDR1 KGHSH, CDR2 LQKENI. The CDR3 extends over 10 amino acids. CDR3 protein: CASSGGTQYF. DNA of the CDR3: TGTGCCAGCTCGGGGGGGACCCAGTACTTC.